The 2 T cell receptor beta chains in this list originate from one sample, sequenced in a study of shared clonotypes between healthy human individuals. Only in-frame clones appear in the TCRdb table, and some are missing; sequencing was by immunoSEQ multiplex PCR. The sample records about 2.4 million clones, 93% being singletons. Source material: naive CD4+ T cells from PBMCs. Subset described: CD45RA+ positively selected. Receptors were obtained from a young man in good health. Some clones in this sample may be carry-over from other donors' samples.

To note about this clone: The germline gene is not matched at one end of the junction; a read error may be the cause. V usage is TRBV5-1 and J usage is TRBJ1-1; a possible D gene is TRBD1 (5 bases). The CDR3 extends over 14 amino acids. Per germline, CDR1 SGHRS and CDR2 YFSETQ. The CDR3 reads CASSLEGTDVGGSF. CDR3 DNA: TGCGCCAGCAGCTTGGAAGGGACTGATGTGGGGGGTTCCTTT.

This clone appeared a single time. The chain links TRBV11-2 to TRBJ2-7; D is unclear. The V and J ends lost 8 bases and 6 bases respectively, with 23 bases between them. The germline V gene encodes CDR1 SGHAT and CDR2 FQNNGV. This CDR3 region has 15 residues. As DNA, the CDR3 is TGTGCCAGCGGACCTTCCGCCCTCCAACCGGGCGAGCAGTACTTC. Its protein is CASGPSALQPGEQYF.